This T cell receptor (beta chain) was sequenced for a study of T cell repertoires in cytomegalovirus infection. Study background: CMV infection together with matching HLA type was indicated by public TCR beta signatures. Whole-study results and caveats: Summed frequency of public TCR beta families distinguished CMV carriers with the relevant HLA. Dominating the ex vivo response were TCR beta clonotypes that were CMV-specific and HLA-C-restricted.

MiXCR, run by TCRdb on the reads, gives a single entry per CDR3 protein. The data contain approximately 750,000 distinct CDR3 sequences, roughly a third of them singletons. This clonotype has only a few counts. Antigen: not known. V dropped 4 bases and J dropped 0 bases, with 13 bases sitting between them. The germline gives CDR1 SGHVS, CDR2 FNYEAQ. There are 17 residues in the CDR3. The receptor comes from a human donor in good health (CMV status not recorded). Some clones in this sample may be carry-over from other donors' samples. What was sequenced was PBMCs. J is TRBJ2-6 and V is TRBV7-6, with D tentatively TRBD1 or TRBD2 (5 bases each). The CDR3 DNA reads as TGTGCCAGCAGCTCGGGACGTTCACTCTCTGGGGCCAACGTCCTGACTTTC. Translated, it gives CASSSGRSLSGANVLTF.